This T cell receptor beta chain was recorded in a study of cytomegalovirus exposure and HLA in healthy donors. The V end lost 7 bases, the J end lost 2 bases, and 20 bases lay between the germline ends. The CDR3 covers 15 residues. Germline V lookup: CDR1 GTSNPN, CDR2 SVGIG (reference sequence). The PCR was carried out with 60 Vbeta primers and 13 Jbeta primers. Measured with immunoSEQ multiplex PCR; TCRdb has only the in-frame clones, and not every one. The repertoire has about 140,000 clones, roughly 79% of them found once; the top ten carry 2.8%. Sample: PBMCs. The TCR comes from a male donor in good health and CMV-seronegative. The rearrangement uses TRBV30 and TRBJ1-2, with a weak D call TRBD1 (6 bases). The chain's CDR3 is CAFYPTQGWNYGYTF. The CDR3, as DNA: TGTGCCTTCTACCCGACACAGGGTTGGAACTATGGCTACACCTTC.